One and the same sample provided the 7 T cell receptor beta chains below, sequenced in a study of T cell responses to AZD1222 COVID-19 vaccine. Here immunoSEQ multiplex PCR was the method, and the copy in TCRdb shows in-frame clones only, minus some. The sample has 95,000 to 150,000 clones, 85% to 90% seen once. The material sequenced was peripheral blood, taken on day 0 of AZD1222 vaccination. All receptors come from an adult in good health.

In its sample, this clone was seen a few times. The chain couples TRBV11-3 to TRBJ2-2; 11 nucleotides match TRBD2. The germline V gene encodes CDR1 SGHNT and CDR2 YENEEA. The CDR3 is 15 residues long. V lost 5 bases to trimming and J lost 6 bases; unmatched junction nucleotides: 5. The CDR3 DNA is TGTGCCAGCAGCCCCTTTAGCGGGGGGGCCGGGGAGCTGTTTTTT. Translated, it gives CASSPFSGGAGELFF.

This clone was detected once. The gene calls are TRBV11-2 and TRBJ2-3; possible D gene TRBD2, 5 bases. The CDR3 loop spans 16 amino acids. Germline V gives CDR1 SGHAT, CDR2 FQNNGV. Between the trimmed V and J ends, which lost 2 bases and 2 bases, there was a span of 14 bases. The CDR3 is CASSLKGGLDTDTQYF. The CDR3 nucleotides are TGTGCCAGCAGCTTAAAAGGCGGGCTGGACACAGATACGCAGTATTTT.

The rearrangement joins TRBV19 to TRBJ1-2, with unresolved D. CDR1 and CDR2 from the germline V gene are LNHDA and SQIVND (reference sequence). The CDR3 spans 13 residues. The V and J ends lost 1 base and 4 bases respectively, with 7 bases between them. CDR3 loop: CASSIGQFYGYTF. The CDR3 bases are TGTGCCAGTAGTATAGGGCAGTTCTATGGCTACACCTTC.

The chain employs TRBV27 and TRBJ2-5; D uncertain. Germline loops: CDR1 MNHEY, CDR2 SMNVEV (reference sequence). The V end was cut by 0 bases, the J end by 4 bases, with 12 bases between. The CDR3 totals 15 residues. CDR3 DNA sequence: TGTGCCAGCAGTTTATCGCTAAACCCCCGAGAGACCCAGTACTTC. This codes for CASSLSLNPRETQYF.

The rearrangement uses TRBV27 and TRBJ1-2; unclear D gene. The CDR3 is 13 amino acids. V was shortened by 6 bases and J by 0 bases, with 8 bases between the two germline ends. CDR1 is MNHEY and CDR2 is SMNVEV in the germline V gene (reference sequence). As DNA, the CDR3 is TGTGCCAGCAGCCCCAAAGCTAACTATGGCTACACCTTC. This gives the protein CASSPKANYGYTF.

This clone has just one count. This chain's CDR3 is CASSRETGGYTF. CDR3 bases: TGTGCCAGCAGCCGGGAGACGGGAGGCTACACCTTC. This sequence joins TRBV28 and TRBJ1-2; D unclear. Trimming shortened V by 6 bases and J by 8 bases, and 13 bases separated the two germline ends. CDR3 length equals 12 residues. Per germline, CDR1 MDHEN and CDR2 SYDVKM.

The CDR3, as DNA: TGTGCCACCAGCAGATCCGCCCGGGGGCAGTACTTC. Translated, it gives CATSRSARGQYF. The rearrangement joins TRBV15 to TRBJ2-7; possibly TRBD2 for D (5 bases). V lost 2 bases and J lost 9, with 11 bases in between. From germline, CDR1 is LNHNV and CDR2 YYDKDF (reference sequence). The length of the CDR3 is 12 residues.